Shown below are 20 T cell receptor beta chains from a single sample sequenced in a study of CD8 T cells in ankylosing spondylitis. TCRdb ran MiXCR on the 5' RACE reads and lists one entry per CDR3 protein. The repertoire holds 200,000 to 250,000 distinct CDR3 sequences, with 10% as singletons. What was sequenced was blood, either unsorted or a sorted T cell fraction (not recorded which). The receptors shown here come from a male donor with ankylosing spondylitis or in good health (not recorded which).

This clonotype was seen repeatedly, ten times or more. V usage is TRBV5-1 and J usage is TRBJ2-3; D is possibly TRBD2 (5 bases). This CDR3 spans 12 amino acids. CDR1 is SGHRS, CDR2 YFSETQ, per germline. V was cut by 4 bases and J by 9 bases, with 12 bases left in between. The CDR3 nucleotides read TGCGCCAGCAGCGAAGGACTGCAGACGCAGTATTTT. Protein: CASSEGLQTQYF.

This clonotype appeared a few times. This chain links TRBV20-1 with TRBJ2-3; 10 nucleotides agree with TRBD1. With 5 bases clipped from V and 6 bases from J, the junction kept 11 bases outside the gene matches. The germline V gene encodes CDR1 DFQATT and CDR2 SNEGSKA (reference sequence). This CDR3 spans 15 amino acids. The CDR3 DNA reads TGCAGTGCTGACCTCGGACAGGGGGGGGACGATACGCAGTATTTT. Amino acid sequence: CSADLGQGGDDTQYF.

V is TRBV7-3 and J is TRBJ2-3, with a tentative D call TRBD2 (5 bases). CDR3 length: 17 amino acids. Germline V gives CDR1 SGHTA, CDR2 FQGTGA. V was pared by 2 bases and J by 3 bases, with 18 bases between. The CDR3 DNA follows: TGTGCCAGCAGCTTACAGCCTAGCACATTTAATACAGATACGCAGTATTTT. As protein: CASSLQPSTFNTDTQYF. Using reference TRBV7-3 and TRBJ2-3 for the parts outside the CDR3, the full variable domain is GAGVSQTPSNKVTEKGKYVELRCDPISGHTALYWYRQSLGQGPEFLIYFQGTGAADDSGLPNDRFFAVRPEGSVSTLKIQRTERGDSAVYLCASSLQPSTFNTDTQYFGPGTRLTVL.

This clonotype was seen a handful of times. The V and J genes are TRBV29-1 and TRBJ1-1; D is ambiguous. The CDR3 loop spans 11 amino acids. V was cut by 8 bases and J by 4 bases, with 11 bases left in between. CDR1 is SQVTM and CDR2 is ANQGSEA in the germline V gene. CDR3 region: CSTPGITEAFF. In DNA form, the CDR3 reads TGCAGCACTCCGGGGATCACTGAAGCTTTCTTT. Drawing the rest from reference TRBV29-1 and TRBJ1-1, the complete variable domain is SAVISQKPSRDICQRGTSLTIQCQVDSQVTMMFWYRQQPGQSLTLIATANQGSEATYESGFVIDKFPISRPNLTFSTLTVSNMSPEDSSIYLCSTPGITEAFFGQGTRLTVV.

The chain is built from TRBV7-2 and TRBJ2-3, with D hard to call. The V end lost 7 bases, the J end lost 0 bases, and 14 bases lay between the germline ends. The CDR3 consists of 15 residues. Germline V gene sequence: CDR1 SGHTA, CDR2 FQGNSA. The CDR3: CASTYPLSSTDTQYF. As DNA, the CDR3 is TGTGCCAGCACTTACCCCCTCTCTAGCACAGATACGCAGTATTTT.

This clonotype came up many times. The chain combines TRBV5-1 with TRBJ2-7; D remains ambiguous. There are 13 residues in the CDR3. The germline V gene has CDR1 SGHRS and CDR2 YFSETQ. V gave up 0 bases and J gave up 2 bases, with 6 bases separating them. CDR3 in amino acids: CASSLGMTYEQYF. The CDR3 coding sequence is TGCGCCAGCAGCTTGGGGATGACCTACGAGCAGTACTTC.

In this sample, this clonotype turned up many times. The rearrangement links TRBV24-1 to TRBJ1-5; a weak D match, TRBD1 (5 bases). The CDR3 has 15 residues. V was clipped by 5 bases and J by 2 bases, with 12 bases between them. Germline CDR1 reads KGHDR; CDR2 reads SFDVKD. The CDR3 sequence: CATSAQGAGNQPQHF. The DNA of the CDR3 is TGTGCCACCAGTGCGCAGGGTGCAGGCAATCAGCCCCAGCATTTT.

In its sample, this clonotype was seen a few times. V usage is TRBV3-1 and J usage is TRBJ2-2, with 10 positions matching TRBD2. After removal of 4 bases from V and 7 bases from J, the junction contained 9 bases not matched to a gene. The CDR3 length is 16 residues. Germline values: CDR1 LGHDT, CDR2 YNNKEL (reference sequence). The DNA for the CDR3 is TGTGCCAGCAGCCTACAGCGGGGGGGCCCGATCGGGGAGCTGTTTTTT. Translated: CASSLQRGGPIGELFF.

The chain couples TRBV7-2 to TRBJ1-1; 9 bases are a match to TRBD1. Germline CDR1 reads SGHTA; CDR2 reads FQGNSA. The CDR3 extends over 15 amino acids. J gave up 4 bases and V 3 bases, and 6 bases lay outside the gene matches. The CDR3 DNA is TGTGCCAGCAGCTTTAACAGGGGGCTGGGCACTGAAGCTTTCTTT. Protein sequence: CASSFNRGLGTEAFF.

This clonotype was seen ten or more times. The V gene is TRBV20-1, the J gene TRBJ1-2, with D possibly being TRBD1 (5 bases). Germline values: CDR1 DFQATT, CDR2 SNEGSKA (reference sequence). The CDR3 is made up of 14 amino acids. The V gene lost 5 bases and the J gene lost 8 bases, with 21 bases spanning the gap. The CDR3 sequence: CSARKRDVSPGYTF. The CDR3 DNA is TGCAGTGCTCGAAAGCGGGACGTTTCTCCCGGCTACACCTTC.

As regards this clonotype: A much larger clone lies a single base off, so this may be a read error. The rearrangement uses TRBV24-1 and TRBJ2-7; 7 bases are shared with TRBD1. The CDR3 covers 15 residues. CDR1 is KGHDR, CDR2 SFDVKD, per germline. The CDR3 DNA is TGTGCCACCAGTGACCGGGACAGCGGAACCTACGAGCAGCACTTC. This translates into CATSDRDSGTYEQHF.

This clonotype was seen ten or more times. The chain couples TRBV29-1 to TRBJ1-2; 8 bases match TRBD1. J gave up 6 bases and V 5 bases, and 17 bases lay outside the gene matches. Germline V gives CDR1 SQVTM, CDR2 ANQGSEA. CDR3 length: 16 amino acids. The CDR3 DNA follows: TGCAGCGTTCCCCTGGCCGGGACCACGGGACAGGATGGCTACACCTTC. Encoded protein: CSVPLAGTTGQDGYTF.

V is TRBV2 and J is TRBJ1-5; 9 nucleotides match TRBD1. Losses at the gene ends were 7 bases for V and 5 bases for J; bases not matched to a gene: 6. CDR1 SNHLY and CDR2 FYNNEI come from the germline V gene. CDR3 size: 14 residues. The CDR3 coding sequence is TGTGCCAGCAAAGTCGGGACAGGGCATCAGCCCCAGCATTTT. Protein sequence: CASKVGTGHQPQHF.

This clonotype was seen many times. The CDR3 DNA reads as TGTGCCAGCAGCAGAGGGGACGGAACTAATGAAAAACTGTTTTTT. Encoded protein: CASSRGDGTNEKLFF. The V gene is TRBV7-9, the J gene TRBJ1-4; a possible D gene is TRBD1 (5 bases). The CDR3 sequence is 15 residues long. Trimming stripped 5 bases from V and 1 base from J, with 11 bases between. Germline V CDR1 and CDR2: SEHNR, FQNEAQ (reference sequence).

This rearrangement joins TRBV6-5 to TRBJ2-5, with D unclear. Trimming removed 2 bases from V and 2 bases from J, with 9 bases in between. The CDR3 has 14 residues. CDR1 is MNHEY and CDR2 is SVGAGI in the germline V gene. The CDR3 sequence: CASSYRDGQETQYF. CDR3 bases: TGTGCCAGCAGTTACAGAGATGGACAAGAGACCCAGTACTTC.

This clonotype has only a few counts. In nucleotides, the CDR3 is TGCAGTACAACCGGGGTCCCGAGAGAGACCCAGTACTTC. As protein: CSTTGVPRETQYF. V gene TRBV20-1 combines with J gene TRBJ2-5, with a weak D call TRBD2 (5 bases). CDR1 and CDR2 (germline): DFQATT, SNEGSKA (reference sequence). Trimming took off 8 bases at V and 4 bases at J, with 17 bases between the two ends. The length of the CDR3 is 13 residues.

This clonotype was observed at least ten times. The chain has TRBV20-1 and TRBJ2-1, with TRBD1 matching 10 bases. CDR3 length equals 14 residues. Germline CDR1 reads DFQATT; CDR2 reads SNEGSKA (reference sequence). Trimming took 1 base from V and 4 from J; bases not matched to a gene: 1. CDR3 protein: CSARGDRGYNEQFF. The DNA for the CDR3 is TGCAGTGCTAGAGGGGACAGGGGTTACAATGAGCAGTTCTTC.

In this sample, this clonotype turned up many times. The V and J genes are TRBV20-1 and TRBJ2-1, with D perhaps matching TRBD2 (7 bases). The CDR3 contains 13 residues. The germline gives CDR1 DFQATT, CDR2 SNEGSKA (reference sequence). The CDR3 here is CSVQGGAYNEQFF. The CDR3 DNA sequence: TGCAGCGTACAGGGAGGGGCCTACAATGAGCAGTTCTTC.

Concerning this clonotype: This sequence may be a read error, since a much larger clone differs from it by one base. The chain recombines TRBV11-2 with TRBJ2-1; D might be TRBD1 or TRBD2, each matching 5 bases. The length of the CDR3 is 18 residues. Germline lookup yields CDR1 SGHAT and CDR2 FQNNGV. This CDR3 is CASSLGIRASWGYNELFF. CDR3 DNA: TGTGCCAGCAGCTTAGGAATACGGGCTTCTTGGGGGTACAATGAGCTGTTCTTC.

Ten or more counts support this clonotype. The genes are TRBV12-3 or TRBV12-4 and TRBJ2-3; TRBD1 aligns across 11 bases. The CDR3 contains 15 residues. V shed 5 bases and J 5 bases; nucleotides not matched to a gene: 6. CDR3 amino acids: CASSGSGTGGDTQYF. In DNA, the CDR3 is TGTGCCAGCAGTGGATCCGGGACAGGGGGAGATACGCAGTATTTT.